This TCR beta chain was observed in a study of T cell responses to AZD1222 COVID-19 vaccine. V gave up 3 bases and J gave up 5 bases, with 7 bases separating them. This CDR3 region has 13 residues. The assay was immunoSEQ multiplex PCR, and TCRdb's table has in-frame clones only and misses some. The sample has over 70,000 clones; over 60% are singletons. Sequencing used peripheral blood, obtained 28 days after the second dose of the MenACWY control vaccine. This clonotype was obtained from an adult who received the MenACWY meningococcal vaccine as a control. V is TRBV12-3 or TRBV12-4 and J is TRBJ1-4, with D possibly TRBD1 on 5 matching bases. As DNA, the CDR3 is TGTGCCAGCAGTTTGAACAGGAATGAAAAACTGTTTTTT. It encodes CASSLNRNEKLFF.